Listed here are 27 T cell receptor beta chains from one sample, sequenced in a study of blood T cell repertoires in COVID-19. TCRdb's copy holds only in-frame clones and misses some; the assay was immunoSEQ multiplex PCR. The sample records roughly 190,000 clones, about 88% being singletons. The sequenced sample was peripheral blood. The receptor source for this set is a man aged 25 to 40 with active or convalescent COVID-19.

The chain uses TRBV27 and TRBJ1-1; D possibly corresponds to TRBD1 (6 bases). This CDR3 spans 15 amino acids. The germline gives CDR1 MNHEY, CDR2 SMNVEV (reference sequence). The V and J ends lost 6 bases and 5 bases respectively, with 19 bases between them. The CDR3 sequence is CASSRVGGRETEAFF. CDR3 nucleotides: TGTGCCAGCAGCCGAGTGGGGGGGCGGGAGACTGAAGCTTTCTTT.

In this sample, this clone turned up once. The rearrangement links TRBV2 to TRBJ2-7; 9 nucleotides agree with TRBD2. V lost 8 bases and J lost 4; bases outside the gene matches: 12. This CDR3 region has 15 residues. CDR1 is SNHLY, CDR2 FYNNEI, per germline. CDR3 sequence: CASCVTSGDQYEQYF. CDR3 nucleotides: TGTGCCAGCTGCGTGACTAGCGGAGACCAATACGAGCAGTACTTC.

V gene TRBV27 combines with J gene TRBJ2-5; 8 bases agree with TRBD1. With 0 bases clipped from V and 7 bases from J, the junction kept 10 bases outside the gene matches. Germline V CDR1 and CDR2: MNHEY, SMNVEV (reference sequence). The CDR3 contains 16 residues. The chain's CDR3 is CASSLSQTGARGTQYF. The DNA of the CDR3 is TGTGCCAGCAGTTTATCGCAGACAGGGGCTAGGGGGACCCAGTACTTC.

The V call is TRBV5-6, the J call TRBJ1-2; the match to TRBD1 covers 7 bases. V was clipped by 0 bases and J by 5 bases; unmatched bases: 10. The CDR3 runs 16 residues. Germline V CDR1 and CDR2: SGHDT, YYEEEE. The CDR3 sequence: CASSLGQRGPGYGYTF. Here the CDR3 DNA reads TGTGCCAGCAGCTTGGGCCAGAGGGGGCCGGGGTATGGCTACACCTTC.

The CDR3 DNA reads TGTGCCTGGACCACAGGCTCCTACGAGCAGTACTTC. Amino acid sequence: CAWTTGSYEQYF. The V and J genes are TRBV30 and TRBJ2-7, with a weak D call TRBD1 (5 bases). Trimming left V 4 bases short and J 0 bases short, with 7 bases between. The CDR3 extends over 12 amino acids. CDR1 and CDR2 from the germline V gene are GTSNPN and SVGIG (reference sequence).

The rearrangement joins TRBV18 to TRBJ2-7; maybe TRBD2 (5 bases). The CDR3 contains 12 residues. Trimming shortened V by 1 base and J by 5 bases, and 6 bases separated the two germline ends. CDR1 is KGHSH and CDR2 is LQKENI in the germline V gene. The CDR3 region is CASSPQGDEQYV. The CDR3 DNA sequence: TGTGCCAGCTCACCACAGGGAGACGAGCAGTACGTC.

This clone was counted once. This rearrangement joins TRBV10-3 to TRBJ2-5; D perhaps matches TRBD1 (6 bases). Germline loops: CDR1 ENHRY, CDR2 SYGVKD. V lost 5 bases and J 8 bases, leaving 12 bases between the germline ends. The CDR3 is 12 amino acids. CDR3 residues: CAISWDKETQYF. CDR3 DNA sequence: TGTGCCATCAGTTGGGACAAGGAAACCCAGTACTTC.

The chain is built from TRBV3-1 (or the pseudogene TRBV3-2) and TRBJ1-3, with a weak D call TRBD1 (5 bases). The CDR3 is 14 amino acids. Trimming stripped 0 bases from V and 6 bases from J, with 9 bases between. Germline-derived CDR1 and CDR2 are LGHDT and YNNKEL (reference sequence). The CDR3 protein is CASSQEGAENTIYF. The CDR3 DNA follows: TGTGCCAGCAGCCAAGAAGGGGCAGAAAACACCATATATTTT.

This clone was picked up one time. The chain links TRBV6-2 or TRBV6-3 to TRBJ2-2; a weak D match, TRBD1 (6 bases). Trimming left V 5 bases short and J 0 bases short, with 10 bases between. There are 15 residues in the CDR3. Germline V gene sequence: CDR1 MNHEY, CDR2 SVGEGT. The CDR3 DNA reads as TGTGCCAGCAGTCTGGGACACTCGAACACCGGGGAGCTGTTTTTT. Translated: CASSLGHSNTGELFF.

This chain joins TRBV4-1 and TRBJ2-1, with D possibly being TRBD1 (6 bases). The CDR3 is 15 amino acids. Germline CDR1 is MGHRA and CDR2 is YSYEKL. V was trimmed by 0 bases and J by 6 bases, leaving 12 bases between them. CDR3 DNA: TGCGCCAGCAGCCAAGATCCCAGGGGTAGCAATGAGCAGTTCTTC. Residues: CASSQDPRGSNEQFF.

The chain links TRBV5-1 to TRBJ2-1; 7 bases fit TRBD2. The CDR3 is 14 residues long. Trimming removed 3 bases from V and 8 bases from J; junction bases left unmatched: 8. The germline gives CDR1 SGHRS, CDR2 YFSETQ. The CDR3 reads CASSSRAGRDEQFF. For the CDR3, the DNA is TGCGCCAGCAGCTCGCGGGCGGGGAGGGATGAGCAGTTCTTC.

The chain combines TRBV6-1 with TRBJ1-2, with D perhaps TRBD1 (5 bases). The CDR3 totals 17 residues. In germline, CDR1 is MNHNS, CDR2 SASEGT. The germline V and J ends were trimmed by 0 bases and 0 bases, with 14 bases remaining between them. The CDR3 DNA is TGTGCCAGCAGTGAAGCGGGGTTCTCCAGGGCTAACTATGGCTACACCTTC. Protein: CASSEAGFSRANYGYTF.

The J gene is TRBJ1-5, the V gene TRBV27; 7 bases align to TRBD1. The J segment lost 7 bases and the V segment lost 1 base, leaving 7 bases of the junction unmatched. Germline CDR1 MNHEY, CDR2 SMNVEV (reference sequence). The CDR3 covers 15 residues. CDR3 nucleotides: TGTGCCAGCAGTTTATACGAGGGGGCAAGACAGCCCCAGCATTTT. Translating it yields CASSLYEGARQPQHF.

The chain is built from TRBV19 and TRBJ2-1; D not resolved. CDR1 and CDR2 (germline): LNHDA, SQIVND (reference sequence). The CDR3 has 12 amino acids. Trimming stripped 2 bases from V and 7 bases from J, with 6 bases between. The CDR3 is CASSIFGNEQFF. CDR3 bases: TGTGCCAGTAGTATATTCGGGAATGAGCAGTTCTTC.

The chain has TRBV11-2 and TRBJ2-3; possibly TRBD1 for D (6 bases). The CDR3 is 15 amino acids. Trimming removed 1 base from V and 0 bases from J, with 8 bases in between. Germline CDR1 SGHAT, CDR2 FQNNGV. In DNA, the CDR3 is TGTGCCAGCAGCTTAGGGGGGCGTAGCACAGATACGCAGTATTTT. Its protein product is CASSLGGRSTDTQYF.

This chain uses TRBV7-8 with TRBJ1-2, with 7 bases lining up with TRBD1. The germline gives CDR1 SGHVS, CDR2 FQNEAQ. V trimming: 4 bases; J trimming: 8 bases; junction bases outside the gene matches: 7. The CDR3 spans 13 residues. In nucleotides, the CDR3 is TGTGCCAGCAGCTCTACAGGGGCCTGGGGCTACACCTTC. It translates to CASSSTGAWGYTF. The full variable domain, with the rest looked up from reference TRBV7-8 and TRBJ1-2, is GAGVSQSPRYKVAKRGQDVALRCDPISGHVSLFWYQQALGQGPEFLTYFQNEAQLDKSGLPSDRFFAERPEGSVSTLKIQRTQQEDSAVYLCASSSTGAWGYTFGSGTRLTVV.

The chain carries TRBV30 and TRBJ1-2; tentative D call: TRBD1 (5 bases). Trimming left V 0 bases short and J 10 bases short, with 12 bases between. Germline V gene data show CDR1 as GTSNPN and CDR2 as SVGIG (reference sequence). There are 12 residues in the CDR3. DNA for the CDR3: TGTGCCTGGAGTGTCAGGGTGCCCTACTACACCTTC. It yields the protein CAWSVRVPYYTF.

The chain combines TRBV10-3 with TRBJ2-1, with a possible D match to TRBD2 (5 bases). CDR3 length: 17 residues. V lost 7 bases and J lost 0, with 19 bases in between. Looked up from germline, CDR1 is ENHRY and CDR2 is SYGVKD. CDR3 nucleotide sequence: TGTGCCATCACCCCTCTAGCTCGGATTAGCTCCTACAATGAGCAGTTCTTC. This sequence encodes CAITPLARISSYNEQFF.

The rearrangement joins TRBV11-2 to TRBJ1-1, with D possibly being TRBD1 (6 bases). Germline-derived CDR1 and CDR2 are SGHAT and FQNNGV. This CDR3 has 16 residues. The germline V and J ends were trimmed by 4 bases and 0 bases, with 15 bases remaining between them. CDR3 sequence reads: CASSSPSYRVNTEAFF. CDR3 coding DNA: TGTGCCAGCAGCTCCCCCTCCTACAGGGTGAACACTGAAGCTTTCTTT.

As DNA, the CDR3 is TGTGCCACCAGTGGATCCCGGGACCAAGAGACCCAGTACTTC. It yields the protein CATSGSRDQETQYF. The chain carries TRBV24-1 and TRBJ2-5; no clear D. Trimming pared 5 bases from V and 0 bases from J, leaving 9 bases between. The germline CDR1 and CDR2 sequences are KGHDR and SFDVKD. The length of the CDR3 is 14 residues.

V and J are TRBV2 and TRBJ2-7; 9 bases are a match to TRBD1. J lost 3 bases, V lost 2 bases, and 5 bases had no gene match. Germline V gene data show CDR1 as SNHLY and CDR2 as FYNNEI. The CDR3 is 15 amino acids. CDR3 DNA: TGTGCCAGCAGTGAACGTTCGGACAGGGGCTACGAGCAGTACTTC. Translation gives CASSERSDRGYEQYF.

The V and J genes are TRBV6-4 and TRBJ2-2, with D possibly TRBD2 on 5 matching bases. The CDR3 runs 15 residues. Trimming removed 7 bases at V and 1 base at J, with 13 bases between. The germline V gene has CDR1 MRHNA and CDR2 SNTAGT. The CDR3 region has the DNA TGTGCCAGCAAGAGGGATACAGTGAACACCGGGGAGCTGTTTTTT. It encodes CASKRDTVNTGELFF.

This chain uses TRBV28 with TRBJ1-1; D remains ambiguous. The CDR3 contains 14 residues. V lost 3 bases and J 7 bases, leaving 15 bases between the germline ends. The V gene's germline CDR1 is MDHEN and CDR2 SYDVKM. CDR3 loop: CASSFISVEIEAFF. The CDR3 bases are TGTGCCAGCAGTTTTATTTCGGTTGAGATTGAAGCTTTCTTT.

This clone showed up just a few times. The chain uses TRBV19 and TRBJ2-1, with D perhaps TRBD1 (5 bases). The germline V and J ends were trimmed by 4 bases and 8 bases, with 12 bases remaining between them. Germline CDR1 LNHDA, CDR2 SQIVND (reference sequence). The CDR3 contains 13 residues. CDR3 nucleotide sequence: TGTGCCAGTAGTACCTCCCAGGGATATGAGCAGTTCTTC. Amino acids: CASSTSQGYEQFF.

The gene calls are TRBV7-7 and TRBJ2-2; a weak D match, TRBD1 (5 bases). Germline V lookup: CDR1 SSHAT, CDR2 FNYEAQ (reference sequence). CDR3 length: 15 amino acids. This chain's CDR3 is CASSSVQGNTGELFF. The CDR3 bases are TGTGCTAGCTCTTCGGTGCAGGGTAACACCGGGGAGCTGTTTTTT. The entire variable domain, with the rest obtained from reference TRBV7-7 and TRBJ2-2, is as follows: GAGVSQSPRYKVTKRGQDVTLRCDPISSHATLYWYQQALGQGPEFLTYFNYEAQPDKSGLPSDRFSAERPEGSISTLTIQRTEQRDSAMYRCASSSVQGNTGELFFGEGSRLTVL.

The chain is built from TRBV5-1 and TRBJ1-3; the D gene is possibly TRBD1 (6 bases). V shed 0 bases and J shed 0 bases, with 10 bases lying between them. The CDR3 contains 16 residues. The germline V gene encodes CDR1 SGHRS and CDR2 YFSETQ. CDR3 loop: CASSLDRASSGNTIYF. The CDR3 DNA follows: TGCGCCAGCAGCTTGGACAGGGCCAGCTCTGGAAACACCATATATTTT.

This clone was seen a single time. The rearrangement joins TRBV19 to TRBJ2-1; 11 bases are a match to TRBD2. Germline assignment: CDR1 LNHDA and CDR2 SQIVND (reference sequence). There are 17 residues in the CDR3. With V trimmed by 0 bases and J by 6 bases, 7 bases remained unmatched. CDR3: CASSIDSSSGGPNEQFF. The CDR3 DNA reads as TGTGCCAGTAGTATAGATAGCTCTAGCGGGGGGCCCAATGAGCAGTTCTTC.